In this sample, the clone carrying this T cell receptor (beta chain) turned up once. Its matching antigen is unknown. The United States was where all participants with HIV were treated. CDR1 and CDR2 (germline): GTSNPN, SVGIG (reference sequence). With 3 bases removed from V and 1 base from J, the gap between germline ends came to 11 bases. This CDR3 spans 14 amino acids. This entry comes from a study of long-term antiretroviral therapy in people with HIV. Study outcomes and limitations: Someone took the blood between about 2004 and 2017, maybe while older ART regimens were in use. Spans of CDR3 length were tighter for HIV repertoires than for controls.

They ran version v3.0 of the immunoSEQ assay at survey level. Measured with immunoSEQ multiplex PCR; TCRdb has only the in-frame clones, and not every one. The table records 25,000 to 35,000 clones, 70% to 90% of them present only once. This chain joins TRBV30 and TRBJ2-3, with unresolved D. The TCR sequence derives from a man aged 50 to 60 with HIV. The source was unsorted PBMCs, collected 3.2 years before starting antiretroviral therapy. CDR3 loop: CAWSPRARTDTQYF. The CDR3 coding sequence is TGTGCCTGGAGCCCCCGGGCTCGCACAGATACGCAGTATTTT. Full variable domain (rest looked up from reference TRBV30 and TRBJ2-3): SQTIHQWPATLVQPVGSPLSLECTVEGTSNPNLYWYRQAAGRGLQLLFYSVGIGQISSEVPQNLSASRPQDRQFILSSKKLLLSDSGFYLCAWSPRARTDTQYFGPGTRLTVL.